Listed below are T cell receptor beta chains from one sample, sequenced in a study of immune heterogeneity within non-small cell lung tumors. TCRdb reprocessed the multiplex PCR reads via MiXCR and lists one record per CDR3 protein. The sample includes some 10,000 distinct CDR3 sequences, roughly 29% of them seen just once. Material: lung tumor tissue. These receptors originate from a man in his fifties or sixties with non-small cell lung cancer. Both conserved end residues are part of each CDR3. A D gene is named only where the DNA matches it firmly. The size field is filled for only some rows; it gives once, few, many or a size class.

j_call | clone_size | v_call | d_call | cdr3_nt | cdr3_aa
TRBJ1-1 | NA | TRBV5-4 | NA | TGTGCCAGCAGCGAAACCGACGGGACTGAAGCTTTCTTT | CASSETDGTEAFF
TRBJ1-5 | NA | TRBV7-9 | NA | TGTGCCAGCAGCTTAGATGTGGGGCATCAGCCCCAGCATTTT | CASSLDVGHQPQHF
TRBJ1-1 | many | TRBV19 | NA | TGTGCCAGCCGCAGAGTCCCGAACACTGAAGCTTTCTTT | CASRRVPNTEAFF
TRBJ1-1 | few | TRBV18 | TRBD1 | TGTGCCAGCTCACCGCAGACAGGGCAAATGAACACTGAAGCTTTCTTT | CASSPQTGQMNTEAFF
TRBJ1-2 | many | TRBV27 | TRBD1 | TGTGCCAGCAGTTGGACAGGGGACTATGGCTACACCTTC | CASSWTGDYGYTF
TRBJ2-5 | many | TRBV28 | TRBD2 | TGTGCCAGCAGTTTAGGCGGGAGCGAGGAGACCCAGTACTTC | CASSLGGSEETQYF
TRBJ2-3 | medium-sized | TRBV12-3/TRBV12-4 | NA | TGTGCCAGCAGTTTGAGAGATACGCAGTATTTT | CASSLRDTQYF
TRBJ2-1 | few | TRBV18 | TRBD1 | TGTGCCAGCCGCCGGGACAGTAATGATCAGTTCTTC | CASRRDSNDQFF
TRBJ1-5 | many | TRBV20-1 | TRBD1 | TGCAGTGCTAGGGGGGCGGTCAGGGGGAATACTCAGCCCCAGCATTTT | CSARGAVRGNTQPQHF
TRBJ1-2 | medium-sized | TRBV6-1 | TRBD1 | TGTGCCAGCAGCCTCCGAGGACAGGAGTTCGGTGGCTACACCTTC | CASSLRGQEFGGYTF
TRBJ2-7 | many | TRBV20-1 | NA | TGCAGTGCTAGAATCGGGACAAAATCCTACGAGCAGTACTTC | CSARIGTKSYEQYF
TRBJ2-2 | NA | TRBV20-1 | TRBD2 | TGCAGTGCTAGAGAAAGCAGGGCGGGAGAGTTTTGGGCCGGGGAGCTGTTTTTT | CSARESRAGEFWAGELFF
TRBJ2-7 | medium-sized | TRBV20-1 | NA | TGCAGTGCTAGAGGGACAGTGGACTACGAGCAGTACTTC | CSARGTVDYEQYF
TRBJ1-5 | medium-sized | TRBV6-6 | NA | TGTGCCAGCAGTTACTTGGGTTTTAGCAATCAGCCCCAGCATTTT | CASSYLGFSNQPQHF
TRBJ2-7 | few | TRBV5-4 | TRBD2 | TGTGCCAGCAGCTTTCGCGGGGGGCTCACCTACGAGCAGTACTTC | CASSFRGGLTYEQYF
TRBJ1-6 | few | TRBV7-2 | NA | TGTGCTACCTATCTCCAGAGCTCCTATAATTCACCCCTCCACTTT | CATYLQSSYNSPLHF
TRBJ1-1 | few | TRBV29-1 | NA | TGCAGCGCCCGTCCCAGCAACACTGAAGCTTTCTTT | CSARPSNTEAFF
TRBJ1-4 | medium-sized | TRBV20-1 | TRBD1 | TGCAGTGCTCCCCCCCGCACAGGGGAATATGAAAAACTGTTTTTT | CSAPPRTGEYEKLFF
TRBJ1-2 | few | TRBV20-1 | NA | TGCAGTGCTAGAGTTGCGGCTCTAAACTATGGCTACACCTTC | CSARVAALNYGYTF
TRBJ2-5 | few | TRBV27 | TRBD1 | TGTGCCAGCAGCGCGATAAACTGGACAGGACGAGAGACCCAGTACTTC | CASSAINWTGRETQYF
TRBJ2-7 | many | TRBV20-1 | TRBD2 | TGCAGTGCTAGATCAGGGACTAGCGGGACGCGCCGTCTGGGGGAGCAGTACTTC | CSARSGTSGTRRLGEQYF
TRBJ2-1 | NA | TRBV5-5 | NA | TGTGCCAGCAGCTTAACAGGGAGTACCTACAATGAGCAGTTCTTC | CASSLTGSTYNEQFF
TRBJ2-5 | NA | TRBV29-1 | TRBD1 | TGCAGCGTGCCTTACGACAGGGGGGTCCAAGAGACCCAGTACTTC | CSVPYDRGVQETQYF
TRBJ2-3 | medium-sized | TRBV5-1 | NA | TGCGCCAGCAGCTTGGCAGGGGCGGGCACAGATACGCAGTATTTT | CASSLAGAGTDTQYF
TRBJ2-7 | medium-sized | TRBV6-1 | NA | TGTGCCAGCAGTGAAAGGGGGTTATACGAGCAGTACTTC | CASSERGLYEQYF
TRBJ1-4 | NA | TRBV19 | NA | TGTGCCAGTAGTAGCCCGTCGACAGGACCTAATGAAAAACTGTTTTTT | CASSSPSTGPNEKLFF